Detailed here is one TCR beta chain. The CDR3 has 13 residues. Trimming left V 0 bases short and J 5 bases short, with 8 bases between. Germline lookup yields CDR1 SGHRS and CDR2 YFSETQ. Assay: immunoSEQ multiplex PCR; the TCRdb copy retains only in-frame clones and omits some. Of around 36,000 clones in the sample, approximately 92% are singletons; the top ten hold around 1.3%. The sample originates from a study of T cell changes during pregnancy in multiple sclerosis. The chain has TRBV5-1 and TRBJ2-5; D is uncertain. The material sequenced was peripheral blood, taken before pregnancy. This clonotype was sampled from a female donor with multiple sclerosis, enrolled in a pregnancy study. CDR3 amino acids: CASSLVFGETQYF. The CDR3 DNA reads TGCGCCAGCAGCTTGGTTTTCGGGGAGACCCAGTACTTC.